The 5 T cell receptor beta chains presented below share a single source sample, sequenced in a study of T cells after yellow fever vaccination. Using its own MiXCR run on the 5' RACE reads, TCRdb lists one record per CDR3 protein. The sample contains 25,000 to 30,000 distinct CDR3 sequences, roughly 5.9% of which appear only once. The material sequenced was PBMCs, either bulk or a sorted T-cell subset (CD4+, CD8+, memory, or dextramer-sorted; not recorded which), taken on the day of the yellow fever booster vaccination. The origin of the receptors is a man aged 25 to 40 who received the YFV17D yellow fever vaccine.

There are many counts of this clonotype. V and J are TRBV18 and TRBJ2-7; 10 bases align to TRBD2. This CDR3 is 14 amino acids long. The J segment lost 3 bases and the V segment lost 2 bases, leaving 1 base of the junction unmatched. Germline V lookup: CDR1 KGHSH, CDR2 LQKENI. CDR3 bases: TGTGCCAGCTCACCATCTAGCGGGAGCTACGAGCAGTACTTC. Protein sequence: CASSPSSGSYEQYF.

V and J are TRBV5-4 and TRBJ2-3, with TRBD2 matching over 14 bases. With V trimmed by 1 base and J by 4 bases, 2 bases remained unmatched. CDR1 SGHNT and CDR2 YYREEE come from the germline V gene (reference sequence). The CDR3 runs to 16 residues. The DNA of the CDR3 is TGTGCCAGCAGCTTGTGGGGACTAGCGGGAGCAGATACGCAGTATTTT. Translation gives CASSLWGLAGADTQYF.

Notes on this clonotype: One end of the junction varies from germline; a read error may be responsible. The V gene is TRBV29-1, the J gene TRBJ2-5; perhaps D is TRBD1 or TRBD2 (5 bases each). Germline CDR1 SQVTM, CDR2 ANQGSEA. The CDR3 runs to 11 residues. CDR3 in DNA: TGCAACGGGGCGTACCATGAGACCCAGTACTTC. Translation gives CNGAYHETQYF.

The chain is built from TRBV7-3 and TRBJ2-7; the D call may be TRBD1 or TRBD2 (6 bases each). The CDR3 is 13 amino acids. The V gene's germline CDR1 is SGHTA and CDR2 FQGTGA. Trimming cost V 5 bases and J 6 bases, with 14 bases left between them. This CDR3 is CASSPEGGGEQYF. Here the CDR3 DNA reads TGTGCCAGCAGCCCCGAGGGGGGCGGCGAGCAGTACTTC.

This clonotype was detected many times. The J gene is TRBJ1-6, the V gene TRBV12-3 or TRBV12-4; 8 nucleotides match TRBD1. This CDR3 region has 14 residues. V lost 1 base, J lost 8 bases, and 1 base stayed unmatched. As DNA, the CDR3 is TGTGCCAGCAGTTTAGAACAGGGGGATTCACCCCTCCACTTT. It specifies CASSLEQGDSPLHF.